This TCR beta chain was identified in a study of blood T cell repertoires in COVID-19. Turning to the study itself: Sites in the United States, Italy and Spain provided acute and convalescent COVID-19 samples. Sources were T cells, B-cell-depleted T cells, or PBMCs; the material itself was cDNA or gDNA.

Trimming removed 6 bases at V and 5 bases at J, with 21 bases between. There are 16 residues in the CDR3. The germline gives CDR1 SEHNR, CDR2 FQNEAQ (reference sequence). The assay was immunoSEQ multiplex PCR, and TCRdb's table has in-frame clones only and misses some. The data contain approximately 90,000 clones, around three quarters of them singletons. The sequenced material came from peripheral blood. This clonotype was sampled from a human donor in a cohort sampled during active COVID-19. J is TRBJ2-3 and V is TRBV7-9, with a tentative D call TRBD2 (5 bases). The CDR3, as DNA: TGTGCCAGCAGTCCGACTATAATCCCGACCGGAGATACGCAGTATTTT. This translates into CASSPTIIPTGDTQYF.